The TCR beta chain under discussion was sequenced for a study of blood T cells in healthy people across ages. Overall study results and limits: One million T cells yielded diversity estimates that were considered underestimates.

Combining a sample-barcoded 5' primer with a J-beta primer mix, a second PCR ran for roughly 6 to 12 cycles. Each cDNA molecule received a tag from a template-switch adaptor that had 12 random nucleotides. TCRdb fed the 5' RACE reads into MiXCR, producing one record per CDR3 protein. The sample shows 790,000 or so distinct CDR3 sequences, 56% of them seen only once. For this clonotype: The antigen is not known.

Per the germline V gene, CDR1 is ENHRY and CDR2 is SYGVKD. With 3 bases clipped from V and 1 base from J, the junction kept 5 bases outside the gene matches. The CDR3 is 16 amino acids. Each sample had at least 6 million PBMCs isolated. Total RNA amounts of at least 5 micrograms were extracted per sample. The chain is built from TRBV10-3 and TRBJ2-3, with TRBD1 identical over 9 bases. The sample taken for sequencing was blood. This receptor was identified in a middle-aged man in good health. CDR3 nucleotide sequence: TGTGCCATCAGTGAAAAACAGGGGGCTGGCACAGATACGCAGTATTTT. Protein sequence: CAISEKQGAGTDTQYF.